Below, one TCR beta chain is given with its context. The data stem from a study of blood T cell repertoires in COVID-19. Across the study: Sources were T cells, B-cell-depleted T cells, or PBMCs; the material itself was cDNA or gDNA.

The germline V gene encodes CDR1 SQVTM and CDR2 ANQGSEA. This CDR3 spans 14 amino acids. Trimming shortened V by 5 bases and J by 5 bases, and 16 bases separated the two germline ends. In the authors' workflow: Quantification of nucleated cells was approximated via reference gene primer amplification. Clones were read by immunoSEQ multiplex PCR, and TCRdb kept only the in-frame ones, dropping some. That table gives V, J and clone size, and the DNA gave D and trimming. The data show fewer than 300,000 clones, approximately 90% seen once. The Seattle site enrolled patients during active infection and followed them longitudinally.

V is TRBV29-1 and J is TRBJ2-4, with a weak D call TRBD1 (6 bases). The TCR originated in a woman aged 25 to 45 with COVID-19, enrolled during active disease. The specimen sequenced was peripheral blood. CDR3 amino acids: CSVLSRQVQNIQYF. The CDR3 DNA sequence: TGCAGCGTTCTGTCAAGACAGGTACAAAACATTCAGTACTTC.